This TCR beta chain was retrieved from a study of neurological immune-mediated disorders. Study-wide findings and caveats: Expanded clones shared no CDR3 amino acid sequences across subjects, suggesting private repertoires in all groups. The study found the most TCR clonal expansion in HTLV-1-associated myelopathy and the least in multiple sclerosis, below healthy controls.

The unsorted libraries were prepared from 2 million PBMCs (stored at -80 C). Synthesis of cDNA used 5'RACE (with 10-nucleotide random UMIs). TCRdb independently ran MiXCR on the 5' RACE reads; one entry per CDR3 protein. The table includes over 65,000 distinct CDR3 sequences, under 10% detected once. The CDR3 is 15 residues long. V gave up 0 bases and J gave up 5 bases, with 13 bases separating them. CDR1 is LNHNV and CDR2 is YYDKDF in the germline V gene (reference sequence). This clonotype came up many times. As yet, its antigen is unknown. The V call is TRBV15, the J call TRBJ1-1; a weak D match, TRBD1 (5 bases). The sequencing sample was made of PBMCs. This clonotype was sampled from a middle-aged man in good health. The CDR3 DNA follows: TGTGCCACCAGCAGAGATGGGGGATCCAGGACTGAAGCTTTCTTT. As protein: CATSRDGGSRTEAFF.